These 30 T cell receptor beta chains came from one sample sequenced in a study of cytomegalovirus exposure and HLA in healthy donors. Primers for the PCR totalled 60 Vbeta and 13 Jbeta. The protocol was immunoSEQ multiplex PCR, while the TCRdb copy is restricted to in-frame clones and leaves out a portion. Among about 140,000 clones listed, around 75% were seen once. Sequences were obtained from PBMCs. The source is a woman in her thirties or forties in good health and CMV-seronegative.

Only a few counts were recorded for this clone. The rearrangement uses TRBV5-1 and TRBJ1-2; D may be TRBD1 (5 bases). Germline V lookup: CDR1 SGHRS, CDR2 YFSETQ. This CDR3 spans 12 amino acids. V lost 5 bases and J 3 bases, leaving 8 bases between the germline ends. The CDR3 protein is CASSTRDYGYTF. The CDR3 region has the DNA TGCGCCAGCAGTACCAGGGACTATGGCTACACCTTC.

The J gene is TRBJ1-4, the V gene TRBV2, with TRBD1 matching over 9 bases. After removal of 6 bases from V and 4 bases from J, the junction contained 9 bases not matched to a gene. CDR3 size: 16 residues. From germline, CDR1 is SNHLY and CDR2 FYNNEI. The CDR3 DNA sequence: TGTGCCAGCAGGGGCCCGGGACAGGGACTTAATGAAAAACTGTTTTTT. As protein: CASRGPGQGLNEKLFF.

The CDR3 DNA sequence: TGTGCCTGGACAAAGAACACTGAAGCTTTCTTT. It specifies CAWTKNTEAFF. The chain joins TRBV30 to TRBJ1-1; D is unresolved. The CDR3 loop spans 11 amino acids. V shed 4 bases and J shed 1 base, with 4 bases lying between them. Germline V gene lookup returns CDR1 GTSNPN and CDR2 SVGIG (reference sequence).

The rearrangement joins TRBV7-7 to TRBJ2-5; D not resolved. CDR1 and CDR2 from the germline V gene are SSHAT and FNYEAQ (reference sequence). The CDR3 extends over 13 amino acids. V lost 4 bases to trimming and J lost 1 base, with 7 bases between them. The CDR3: CASSSSLQETQYF. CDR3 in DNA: TGTGCCAGCAGCTCAAGCCTCCAAGAGACCCAGTACTTC.

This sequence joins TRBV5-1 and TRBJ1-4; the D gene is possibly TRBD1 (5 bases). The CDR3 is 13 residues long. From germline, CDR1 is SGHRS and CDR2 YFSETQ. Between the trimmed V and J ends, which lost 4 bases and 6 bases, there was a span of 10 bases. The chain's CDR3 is CASSLGAYEKLFF. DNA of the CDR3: TGCGCCAGCAGCCTAGGGGCATATGAAAAACTGTTTTTT.

CDR3: CASTLVGQGGEKLFF. CDR3 bases: TGTGCCAGCACCCTGGTAGGACAGGGGGGTGAAAAACTGTTTTTT. The chain joins TRBV6-1 to TRBJ1-4; 10 bases fit TRBD1. This CDR3 is 15 amino acids long. Trimming removed 7 bases from V and 7 bases from J; junction bases left unmatched: 9. The V gene's germline CDR1 is MNHNS and CDR2 SASEGT.

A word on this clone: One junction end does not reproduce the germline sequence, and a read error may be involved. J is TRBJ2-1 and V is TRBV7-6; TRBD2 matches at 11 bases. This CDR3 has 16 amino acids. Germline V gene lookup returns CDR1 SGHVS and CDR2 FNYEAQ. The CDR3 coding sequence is TGTGCCAGCAGTTTAGCGGGAGGGGGGTCCTACAATGAGCAGTTCTTC. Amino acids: CASSLAGGGSYNEQFF.

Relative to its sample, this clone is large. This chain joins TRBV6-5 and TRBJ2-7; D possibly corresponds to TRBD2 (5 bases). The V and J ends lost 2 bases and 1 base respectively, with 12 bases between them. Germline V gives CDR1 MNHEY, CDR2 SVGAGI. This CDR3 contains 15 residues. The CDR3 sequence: CASSYEGDSSYEQYF. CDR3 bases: TGTGCCAGCAGTTACGAGGGCGACTCATCCTACGAGCAGTACTTC.

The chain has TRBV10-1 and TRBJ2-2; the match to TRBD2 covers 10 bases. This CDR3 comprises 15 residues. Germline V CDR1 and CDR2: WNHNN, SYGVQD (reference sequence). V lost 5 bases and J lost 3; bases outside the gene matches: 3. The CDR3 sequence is CASSRGTSDTGELFF. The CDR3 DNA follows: TGCGCCAGCAGTAGGGGGACTAGCGACACCGGGGAGCTGTTTTTT.

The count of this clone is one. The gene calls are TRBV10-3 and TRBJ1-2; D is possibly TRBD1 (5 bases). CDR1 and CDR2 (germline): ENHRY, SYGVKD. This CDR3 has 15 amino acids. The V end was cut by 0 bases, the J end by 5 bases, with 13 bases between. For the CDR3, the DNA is TGTGCCATCAGTGAGTCGGGCAGGGAATTTTATGGCTACACCTTC. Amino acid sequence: CAISESGREFYGYTF.

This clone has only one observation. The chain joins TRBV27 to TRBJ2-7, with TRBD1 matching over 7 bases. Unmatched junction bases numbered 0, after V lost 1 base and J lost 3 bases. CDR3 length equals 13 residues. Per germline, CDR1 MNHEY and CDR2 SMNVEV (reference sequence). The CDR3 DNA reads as TGTGCCAGCAGTTTATGGGACAGCTACGAGCAGTACTTC. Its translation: CASSLWDSYEQYF.

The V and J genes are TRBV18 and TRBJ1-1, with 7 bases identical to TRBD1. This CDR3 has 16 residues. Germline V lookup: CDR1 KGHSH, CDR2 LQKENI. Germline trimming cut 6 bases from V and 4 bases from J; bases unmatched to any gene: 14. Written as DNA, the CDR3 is TGTGCCAGCTCGCTACAGGGGCGCCCGTCCTCCACTGAAGCTTTCTTT. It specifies CASSLQGRPSSTEAFF. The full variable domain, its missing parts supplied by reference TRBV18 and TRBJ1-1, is NAGVMQNPRHLVRRRGQEARLRCSPMKGHSHVYWYRQLPEEGLKFMVYLQKENIIDESGMPKERFSAEFPKEGPSILRIQQVVRGDSAAYFCASSLQGRPSSTEAFFGQGTRLTVV.

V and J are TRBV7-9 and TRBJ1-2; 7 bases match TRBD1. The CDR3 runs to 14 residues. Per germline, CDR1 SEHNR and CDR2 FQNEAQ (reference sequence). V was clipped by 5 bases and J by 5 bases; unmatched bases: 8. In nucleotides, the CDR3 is TGTGCCAGCAGCGTGCACAGGGGAGATTATGGCTACACCTTC. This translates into CASSVHRGDYGYTF.

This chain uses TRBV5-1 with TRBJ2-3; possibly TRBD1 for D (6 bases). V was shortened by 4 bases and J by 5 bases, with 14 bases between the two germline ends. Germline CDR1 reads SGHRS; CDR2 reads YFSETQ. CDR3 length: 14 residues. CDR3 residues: CASSVRGLEDTQYF. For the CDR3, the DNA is TGCGCCAGCAGCGTAAGGGGGTTGGAAGATACGCAGTATTTT.

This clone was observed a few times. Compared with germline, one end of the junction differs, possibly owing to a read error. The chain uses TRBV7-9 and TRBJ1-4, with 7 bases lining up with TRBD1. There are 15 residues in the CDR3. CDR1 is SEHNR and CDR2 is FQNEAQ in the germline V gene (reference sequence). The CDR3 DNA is TGTTCCAGCAGCTACACAGGGGATTTAGGTGAAAAACTGTTTTTT. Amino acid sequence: CSSSYTGDLGEKLFF.

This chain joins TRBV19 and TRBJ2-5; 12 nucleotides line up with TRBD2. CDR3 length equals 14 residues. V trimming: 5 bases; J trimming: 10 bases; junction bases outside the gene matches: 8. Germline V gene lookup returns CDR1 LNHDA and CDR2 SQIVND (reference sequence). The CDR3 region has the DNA TGTGCCAGTAGTCGGACTAGCGGGGATAGGAGCCAGTACTTC. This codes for CASSRTSGDRSQYF.

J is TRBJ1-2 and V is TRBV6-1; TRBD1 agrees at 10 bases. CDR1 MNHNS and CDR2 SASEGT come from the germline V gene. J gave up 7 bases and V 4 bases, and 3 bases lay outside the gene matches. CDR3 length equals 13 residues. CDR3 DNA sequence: TGTGCCAGCAGTGTGGGGGACAGGGGTGGCTACACCTTC. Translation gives CASSVGDRGGYTF.

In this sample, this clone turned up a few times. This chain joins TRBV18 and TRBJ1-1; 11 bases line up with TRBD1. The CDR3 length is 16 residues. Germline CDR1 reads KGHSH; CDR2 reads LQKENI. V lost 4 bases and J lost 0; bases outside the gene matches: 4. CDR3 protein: CASSLGQGAMNTEAFF. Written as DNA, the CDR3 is TGTGCCAGCTCACTAGGACAGGGGGCAATGAACACTGAAGCTTTCTTT.

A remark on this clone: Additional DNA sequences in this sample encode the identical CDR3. The DNA of the CDR3 is TGTGCCACCAGCAGAGCGGAGGGTGACGAGCAGTACTTC. Amino acids: CATSRAEGDEQYF. V gene TRBV15 combines with J gene TRBJ2-7; possibly TRBD2 for D (6 bases). The CDR3 consists of 13 residues. The germline V gene has CDR1 LNHNV and CDR2 YYDKDF (reference sequence). Between the trimmed V and J ends, which lost 1 base and 5 bases, there was a span of 9 bases. Using reference TRBV15 and TRBJ2-7 for the parts outside the CDR3, the full variable domain is DAMVIQNPRYQVTQFGKPVTLSCSQTLNHNVMYWYQQKSSQAPKLLFHYYDKDFNNEADTPDNFQSRRPNTSFCFLDIRSPGLGDTAMYLCATSRAEGDEQYFGPGTRLTVT.

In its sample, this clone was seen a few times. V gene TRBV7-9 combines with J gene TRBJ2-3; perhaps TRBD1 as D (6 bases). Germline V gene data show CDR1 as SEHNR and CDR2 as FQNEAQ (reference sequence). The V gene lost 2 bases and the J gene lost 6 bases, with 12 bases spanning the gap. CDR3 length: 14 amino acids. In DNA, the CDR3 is TGTGCCAGCAGCTTATCCCTGGGGGCCGATACGCAGTATTTT. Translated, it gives CASSLSLGADTQYF.

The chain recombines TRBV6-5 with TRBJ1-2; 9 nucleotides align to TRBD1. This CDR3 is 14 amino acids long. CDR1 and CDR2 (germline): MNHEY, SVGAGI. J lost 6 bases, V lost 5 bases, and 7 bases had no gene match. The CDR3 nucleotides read TGTGCCAGCAGTCGTGGGACAGGGTGGGATGGCTACACCTTC. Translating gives CASSRGTGWDGYTF.

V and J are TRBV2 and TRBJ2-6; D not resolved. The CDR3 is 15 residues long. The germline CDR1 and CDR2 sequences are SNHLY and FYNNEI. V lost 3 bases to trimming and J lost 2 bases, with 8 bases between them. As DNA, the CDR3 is TGTGCCAGCAGTGAGCTCGGTGCTGGGGCCAACGTCCTGACTTTC. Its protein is CASSELGAGANVLTF.

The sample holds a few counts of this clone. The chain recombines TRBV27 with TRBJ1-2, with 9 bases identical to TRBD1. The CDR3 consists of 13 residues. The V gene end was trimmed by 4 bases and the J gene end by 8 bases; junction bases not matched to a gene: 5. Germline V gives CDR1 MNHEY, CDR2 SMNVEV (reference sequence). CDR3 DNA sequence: TGTGCCAGCAGTTCGGGACAGGGTAGCGGCTACACCTTC. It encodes CASSSGQGSGYTF.

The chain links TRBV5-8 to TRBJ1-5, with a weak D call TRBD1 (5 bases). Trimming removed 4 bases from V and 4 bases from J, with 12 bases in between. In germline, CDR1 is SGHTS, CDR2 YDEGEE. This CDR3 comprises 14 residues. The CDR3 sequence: CASSDRQPNQPQHF. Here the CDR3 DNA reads TGTGCCAGCAGCGATCGACAGCCTAATCAGCCCCAGCATTTT. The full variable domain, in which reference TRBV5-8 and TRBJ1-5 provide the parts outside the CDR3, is EAGVTQSPTHLIKTRGQQATLRCSPISGHTSVYWYQQALGLGLQFLLWYDEGEERNRGNFPPRFSGRQFPNYSSELNVNALELEDSALYLCASSDRQPNQPQHFGDGTRLSIL.

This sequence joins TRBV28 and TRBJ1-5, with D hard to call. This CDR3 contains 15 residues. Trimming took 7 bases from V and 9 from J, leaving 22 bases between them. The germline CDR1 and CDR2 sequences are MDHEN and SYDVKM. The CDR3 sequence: CASTPGTASVVPQHF. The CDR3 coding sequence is TGTGCCAGCACCCCGGGAACAGCTTCGGTGGTGCCCCAGCATTTT.

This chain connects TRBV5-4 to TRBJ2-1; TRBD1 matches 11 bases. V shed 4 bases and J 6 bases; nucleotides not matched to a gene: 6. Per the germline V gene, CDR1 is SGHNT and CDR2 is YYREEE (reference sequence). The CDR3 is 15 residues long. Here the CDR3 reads CASSRGQGEFNEQFF. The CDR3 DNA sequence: TGTGCCAGCAGCCGGGGACAGGGGGAGTTCAATGAGCAGTTCTTC. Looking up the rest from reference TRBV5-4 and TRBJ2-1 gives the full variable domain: ETGVTQSPTHLIKTRGQQVTLRCSSQSGHNTVSWYQQALGQGPQFIFQYYREEENGRGNFPPRFSGLQFPNYSSELNVNALELDDSALYLCASSRGQGEFNEQFFGPGTRLTVL.

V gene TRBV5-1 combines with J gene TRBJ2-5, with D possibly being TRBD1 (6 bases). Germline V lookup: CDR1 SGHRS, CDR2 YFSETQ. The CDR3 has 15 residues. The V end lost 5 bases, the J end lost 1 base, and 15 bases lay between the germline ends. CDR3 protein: CASRILGAVQETQYF. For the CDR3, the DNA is TGCGCCAGCAGGATCTTGGGGGCAGTCCAAGAGACCCAGTACTTC. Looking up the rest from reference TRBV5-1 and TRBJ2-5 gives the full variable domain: KAGVTQTPRYLIKTRGQQVTLSCSPISGHRSVSWYQQTPGQGLQFLFEYFSETQRNKGNFPGRFSGRQFSNSRSEMNVSTLELGDSALYLCASRILGAVQETQYFGPGTRLLVL.

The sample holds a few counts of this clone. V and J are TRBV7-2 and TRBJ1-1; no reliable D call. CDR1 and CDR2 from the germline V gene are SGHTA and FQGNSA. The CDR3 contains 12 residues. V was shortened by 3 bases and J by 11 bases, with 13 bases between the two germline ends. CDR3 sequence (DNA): TGTGCCAGCAGCTTCTTAGGACTGGGGGCTTTCTTT. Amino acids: CASSFLGLGAFF.

This CDR3 is CASSFAGTYEQYF. The CDR3 nucleotides read TGTGCCAGCAGCTTCGCAGGAACGTACGAGCAGTACTTC. The V and J genes are TRBV7-9 and TRBJ2-7; D ambiguous. The germline V gene encodes CDR1 SEHNR and CDR2 FQNEAQ (reference sequence). The CDR3 totals 13 residues. V was cut by 3 bases and J by 4 bases, with 10 bases left in between.

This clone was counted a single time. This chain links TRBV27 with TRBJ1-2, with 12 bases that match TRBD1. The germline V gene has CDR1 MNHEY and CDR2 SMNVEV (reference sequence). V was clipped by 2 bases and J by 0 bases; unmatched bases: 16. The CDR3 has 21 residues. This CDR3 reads CASSLTGMWGQGAVSNYGYTF. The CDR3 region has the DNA TGTGCCAGCAGTTTAACTGGAATGTGGGGACAGGGGGCTGTGTCTAACTATGGCTACACCTTC.